This T cell receptor (beta chain) was documented in a study of T-cell memory formation after mild COVID-19. Study-level findings and limits: Clones that contracted clustered mainly in CM and EM if CD4+ and in EMRA if CD8+.

For this clonotype: Its antigen is still unknown.

5'RACE primed from the constant segment yielded TCR alpha and TCR beta cDNA libraries bearing sample barcodes and UMIs. Via MiXCR, TCRdb re-called the 5' RACE reads, giving one row per CDR3 protein. The sample has 300,000 to 350,000 distinct CDR3 sequences, approximately 20% seen once. The CDR3 runs to 13 residues. Germline V gives CDR1 MNHEY, CDR2 SVGAGI. V lost 6 bases and J 3 bases, leaving 12 bases between the germline ends. The chain employs TRBV6-5 and TRBJ2-7; no clear D gene. Material for sequencing was PBMCs or a T cell subset sorted from them (not recorded which). The sequence was collected from a man between 18 and 29 years old who had mild COVID-19 (a few samples of this study predate the infection). Cell type and time point are not known. The CDR3 loop is CASRARADYEQYF. In DNA, the CDR3 is TGTGCCAGCAGGGCCCGGGCCGACTACGAGCAGTACTTC.